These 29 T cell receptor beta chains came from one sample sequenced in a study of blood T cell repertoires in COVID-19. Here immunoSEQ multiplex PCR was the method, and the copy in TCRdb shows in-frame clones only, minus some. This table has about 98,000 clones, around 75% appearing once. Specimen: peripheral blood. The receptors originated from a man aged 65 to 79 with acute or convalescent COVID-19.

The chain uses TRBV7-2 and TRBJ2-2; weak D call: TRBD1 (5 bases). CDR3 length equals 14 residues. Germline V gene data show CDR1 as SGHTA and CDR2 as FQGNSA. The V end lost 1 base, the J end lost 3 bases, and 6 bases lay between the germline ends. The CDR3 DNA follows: TGTGCCAGCAGCTTAGTAGGGGACACCGGGGAGCTGTTTTTT. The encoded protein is CASSLVGDTGELFF.

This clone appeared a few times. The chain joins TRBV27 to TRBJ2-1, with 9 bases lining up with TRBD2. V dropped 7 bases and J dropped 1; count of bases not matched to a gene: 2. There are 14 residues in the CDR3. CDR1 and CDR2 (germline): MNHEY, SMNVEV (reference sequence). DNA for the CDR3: TGTGCCAGCACCCTAGCGGGGTCCTACAATGAGCAGTTCTTC. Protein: CASTLAGSYNEQFF.

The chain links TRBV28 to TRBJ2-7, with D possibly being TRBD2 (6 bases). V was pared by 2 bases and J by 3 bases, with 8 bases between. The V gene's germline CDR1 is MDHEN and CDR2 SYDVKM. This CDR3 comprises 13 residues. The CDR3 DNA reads TGTGCCAGCAGTTTAGGGGGAGGCTACGAGCAGTACTTC. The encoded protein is CASSLGGGYEQYF.

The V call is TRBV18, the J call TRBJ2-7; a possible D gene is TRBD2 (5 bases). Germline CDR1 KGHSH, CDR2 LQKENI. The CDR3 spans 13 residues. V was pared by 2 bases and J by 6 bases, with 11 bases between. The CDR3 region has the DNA TGTGCCAGCTCACCAGAGAGACGGGGCGAGCAGTACTTC. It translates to CASSPERRGEQYF.

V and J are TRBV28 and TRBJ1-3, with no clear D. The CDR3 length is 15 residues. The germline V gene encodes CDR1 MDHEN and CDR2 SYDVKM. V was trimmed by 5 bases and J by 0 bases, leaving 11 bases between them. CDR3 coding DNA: TGTGCCAGCAGTGAGGTGGGTCTCTCTGGAAACACCATATATTTT. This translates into CASSEVGLSGNTIYF.

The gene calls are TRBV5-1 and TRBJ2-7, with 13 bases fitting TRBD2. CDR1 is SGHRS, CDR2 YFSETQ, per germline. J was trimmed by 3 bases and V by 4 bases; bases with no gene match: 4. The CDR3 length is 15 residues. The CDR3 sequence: CASSPRTSGSYEQYF. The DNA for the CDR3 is TGCGCCAGCAGCCCGCGGACTAGCGGGAGCTACGAGCAGTACTTC.

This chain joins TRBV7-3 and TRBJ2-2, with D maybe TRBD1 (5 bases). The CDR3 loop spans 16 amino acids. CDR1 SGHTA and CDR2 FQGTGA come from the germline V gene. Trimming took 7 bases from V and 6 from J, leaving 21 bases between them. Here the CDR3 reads CASTAAPPGQAGELFF. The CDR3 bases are TGTGCCAGCACAGCCGCCCCCCCAGGGCAGGCCGGGGAGCTGTTTTTT.

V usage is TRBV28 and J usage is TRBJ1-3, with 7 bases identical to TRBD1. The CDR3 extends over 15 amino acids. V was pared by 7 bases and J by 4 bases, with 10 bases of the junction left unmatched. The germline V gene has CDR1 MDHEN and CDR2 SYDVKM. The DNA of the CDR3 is TGTGCCAGCACCTTGACAGGGTTTTCGGGAAACACCATATATTTT. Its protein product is CASTLTGFSGNTIYF.

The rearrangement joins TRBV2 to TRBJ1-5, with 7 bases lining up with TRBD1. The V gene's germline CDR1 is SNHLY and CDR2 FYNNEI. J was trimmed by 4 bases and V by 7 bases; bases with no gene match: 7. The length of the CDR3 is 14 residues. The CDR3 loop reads CASNRQGRNQPQHF. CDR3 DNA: TGTGCCAGCAACCGACAGGGTCGGAATCAGCCCCAGCATTTT.

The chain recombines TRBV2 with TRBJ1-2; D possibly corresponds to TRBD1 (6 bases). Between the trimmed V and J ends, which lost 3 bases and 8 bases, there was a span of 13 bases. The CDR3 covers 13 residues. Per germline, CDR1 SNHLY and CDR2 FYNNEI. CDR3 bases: TGTGCCAGCAGTGACGGCAGGGGAAGGGGCTACACCTTC. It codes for CASSDGRGRGYTF.

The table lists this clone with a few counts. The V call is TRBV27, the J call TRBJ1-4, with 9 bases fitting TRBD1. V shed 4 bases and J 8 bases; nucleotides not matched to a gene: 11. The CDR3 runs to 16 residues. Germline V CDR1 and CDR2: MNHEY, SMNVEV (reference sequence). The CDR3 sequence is CASSSTHTGGLEKLFF. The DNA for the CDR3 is TGTGCCAGCAGTTCCACCCATACAGGGGGCTTAGAAAAACTGTTTTTT.

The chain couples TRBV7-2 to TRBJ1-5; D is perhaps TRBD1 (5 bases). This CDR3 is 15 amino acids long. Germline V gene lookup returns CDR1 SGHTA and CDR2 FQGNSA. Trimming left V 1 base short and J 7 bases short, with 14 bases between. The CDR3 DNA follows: TGTGCCAGCAGCTTAGTAGGGGCAGGGATGCAGCCCCAGCATTTT. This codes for CASSLVGAGMQPQHF. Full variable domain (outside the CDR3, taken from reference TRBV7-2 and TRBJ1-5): GAGVSQSPSNKVTEKGKDVELRCDPISGHTALYWYRQSLGQGLEFLIYFQGNSAPDKSGLPSDRFSAERTGGSVSTLTIQRTQQEDSAVYLCASSLVGAGMQPQHFGDGTRLSIL.

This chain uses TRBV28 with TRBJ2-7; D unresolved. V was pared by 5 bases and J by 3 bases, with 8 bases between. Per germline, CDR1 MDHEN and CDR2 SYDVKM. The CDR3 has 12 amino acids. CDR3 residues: CASSLGSYEQYF. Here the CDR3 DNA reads TGTGCCAGCAGTCTTGGCAGCTACGAGCAGTACTTC.

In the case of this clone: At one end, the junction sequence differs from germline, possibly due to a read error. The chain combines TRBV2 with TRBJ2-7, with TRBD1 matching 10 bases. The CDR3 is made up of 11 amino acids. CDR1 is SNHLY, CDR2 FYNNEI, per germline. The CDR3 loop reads CASSVTGGQHF. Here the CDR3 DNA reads TGTGCCAGCAGTGTGACAGGGGGCCAGCACTTC.

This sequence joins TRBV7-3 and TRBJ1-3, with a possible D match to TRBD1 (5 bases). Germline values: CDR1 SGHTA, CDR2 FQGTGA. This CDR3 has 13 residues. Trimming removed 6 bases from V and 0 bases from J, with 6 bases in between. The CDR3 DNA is TGTGCCAGCAGTACAGGCTCTGGAAACACCATATATTTT. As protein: CASSTGSGNTIYF.

CDR3 in amino acids: CASTQEVAGAGELFF. CDR3 DNA: TGTGCCAGCACCCAGGAGGTAGCGGGAGCCGGGGAGCTGTTTTTT. This chain uses TRBV28 with TRBJ2-2; TRBD2 matches at 9 bases. This CDR3 has 15 amino acids. V was clipped by 7 bases and J by 6 bases; unmatched bases: 9. Germline V CDR1 and CDR2: MDHEN, SYDVKM.

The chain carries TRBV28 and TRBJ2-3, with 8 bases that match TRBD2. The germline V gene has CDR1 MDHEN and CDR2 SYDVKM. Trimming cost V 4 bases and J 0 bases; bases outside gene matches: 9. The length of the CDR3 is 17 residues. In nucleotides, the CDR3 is TGTGCCAGCAGTTCAATGGGCGGGGGGTTTAGCACAGATACGCAGTATTTT. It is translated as CASSSMGGGFSTDTQYF.

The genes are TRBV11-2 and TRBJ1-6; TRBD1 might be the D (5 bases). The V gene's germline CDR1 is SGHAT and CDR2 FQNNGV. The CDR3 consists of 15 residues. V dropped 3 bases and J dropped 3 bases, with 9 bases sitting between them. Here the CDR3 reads CASSFQGGYNSPLHF. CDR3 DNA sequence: TGTGCCAGCAGCTTCCAGGGAGGCTATAATTCACCCCTCCACTTT. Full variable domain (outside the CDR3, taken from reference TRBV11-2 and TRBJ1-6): EAGVAQSPRYKIIEKRQSVAFWCNPISGHATLYWYQQILGQGPKLLIQFQNNGVVDDSQLPKDRFSAERLKGVDSTLKIQPAKLEDSAVYLCASSFQGGYNSPLHFGNGTRLTVT.

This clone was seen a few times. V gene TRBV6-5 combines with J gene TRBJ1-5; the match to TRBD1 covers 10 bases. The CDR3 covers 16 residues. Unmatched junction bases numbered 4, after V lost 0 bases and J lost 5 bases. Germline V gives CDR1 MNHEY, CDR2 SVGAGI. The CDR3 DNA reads TGTGCCAGCAGTTACTCAGGGACAGGGGCCGATCAGCCCCAGCATTTT. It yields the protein CASSYSGTGADQPQHF.

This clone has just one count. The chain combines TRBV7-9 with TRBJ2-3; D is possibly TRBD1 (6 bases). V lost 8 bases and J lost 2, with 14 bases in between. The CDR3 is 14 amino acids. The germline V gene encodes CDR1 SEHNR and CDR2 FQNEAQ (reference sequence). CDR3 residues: CASLAGAYTDTQYF. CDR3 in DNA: TGTGCCAGCTTGGCAGGGGCCTACACAGATACGCAGTATTTT.

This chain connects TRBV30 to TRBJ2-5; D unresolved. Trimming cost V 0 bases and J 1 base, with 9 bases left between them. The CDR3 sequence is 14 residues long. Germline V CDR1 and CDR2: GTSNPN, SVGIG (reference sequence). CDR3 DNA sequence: TGTGCCTGGAGTGTACTTGTCTCCCAAGAGACCCAGTACTTC. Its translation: CAWSVLVSQETQYF.

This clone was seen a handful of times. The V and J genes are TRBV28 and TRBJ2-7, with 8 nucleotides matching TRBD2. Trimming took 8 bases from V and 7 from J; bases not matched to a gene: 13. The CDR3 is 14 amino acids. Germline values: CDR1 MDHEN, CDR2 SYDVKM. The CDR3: CASHPGTRTWEQYF. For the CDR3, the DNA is TGTGCCAGCCACCCAGGGACTAGAACCTGGGAGCAGTACTTC.

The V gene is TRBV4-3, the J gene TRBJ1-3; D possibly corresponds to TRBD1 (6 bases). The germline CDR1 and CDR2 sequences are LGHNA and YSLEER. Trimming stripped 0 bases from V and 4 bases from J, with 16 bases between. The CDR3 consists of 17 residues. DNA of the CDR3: TGCGCCAGCAGCCAAGAGCTACCTACAGGGACGGGAAACACCATATATTTT. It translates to CASSQELPTGTGNTIYF.

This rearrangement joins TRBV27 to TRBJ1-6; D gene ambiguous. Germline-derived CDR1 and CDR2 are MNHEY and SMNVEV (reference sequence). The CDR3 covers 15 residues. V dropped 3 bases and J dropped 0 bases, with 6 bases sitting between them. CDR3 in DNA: TGTGCCAGCAGTTTTCACAGCTCCTATAATTCACCCCTCCACTTT. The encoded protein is CASSFHSSYNSPLHF.

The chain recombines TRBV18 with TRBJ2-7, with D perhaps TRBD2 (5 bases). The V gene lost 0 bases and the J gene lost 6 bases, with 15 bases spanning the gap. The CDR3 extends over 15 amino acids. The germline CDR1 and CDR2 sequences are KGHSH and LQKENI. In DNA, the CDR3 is TGTGCCAGCTCACCACCGGGAGTTAATACGGGCGAGCAGTACTTC. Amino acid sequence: CASSPPGVNTGEQYF.

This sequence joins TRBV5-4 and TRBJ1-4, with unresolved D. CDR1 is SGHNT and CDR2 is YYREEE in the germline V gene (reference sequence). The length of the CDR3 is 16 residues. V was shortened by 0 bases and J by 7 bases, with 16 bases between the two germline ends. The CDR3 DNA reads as TGTGCCAGCAGCTTGGATGTTAAGGCTAGCCTTGAAAAACTGTTTTTT. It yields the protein CASSLDVKASLEKLFF.

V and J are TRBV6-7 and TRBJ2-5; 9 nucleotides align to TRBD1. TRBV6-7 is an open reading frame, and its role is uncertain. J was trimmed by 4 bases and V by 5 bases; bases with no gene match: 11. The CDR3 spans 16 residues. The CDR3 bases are TGTGCCAGCAGTCTATTCGACAGGGGGGCGACAGAGACCCAGTACTTC. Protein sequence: CASSLFDRGATETQYF.

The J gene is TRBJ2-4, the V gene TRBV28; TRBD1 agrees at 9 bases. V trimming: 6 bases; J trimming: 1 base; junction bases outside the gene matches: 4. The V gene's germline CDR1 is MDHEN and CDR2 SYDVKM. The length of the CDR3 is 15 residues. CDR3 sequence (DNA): TGTGCCAGCAGAAGGACAGGGGCGGCCAAAAACATTCAGTACTTC. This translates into CASRRTGAAKNIQYF.

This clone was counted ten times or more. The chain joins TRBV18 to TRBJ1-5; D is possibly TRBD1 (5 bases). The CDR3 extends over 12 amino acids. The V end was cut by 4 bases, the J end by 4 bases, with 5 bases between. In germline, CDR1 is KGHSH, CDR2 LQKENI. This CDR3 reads CASSQGNQPQHF. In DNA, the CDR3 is TGTGCCAGCTCACAGGGGAATCAGCCCCAGCATTTT. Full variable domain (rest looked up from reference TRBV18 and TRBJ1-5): NAGVMQNPRHLVRRRGQEARLRCSPMKGHSHVYWYRQLPEEGLKFMVYLQKENIIDESGMPKERFSAEFPKEGPSILRIQQVVRGDSAAYFCASSQGNQPQHFGDGTRLSIL.